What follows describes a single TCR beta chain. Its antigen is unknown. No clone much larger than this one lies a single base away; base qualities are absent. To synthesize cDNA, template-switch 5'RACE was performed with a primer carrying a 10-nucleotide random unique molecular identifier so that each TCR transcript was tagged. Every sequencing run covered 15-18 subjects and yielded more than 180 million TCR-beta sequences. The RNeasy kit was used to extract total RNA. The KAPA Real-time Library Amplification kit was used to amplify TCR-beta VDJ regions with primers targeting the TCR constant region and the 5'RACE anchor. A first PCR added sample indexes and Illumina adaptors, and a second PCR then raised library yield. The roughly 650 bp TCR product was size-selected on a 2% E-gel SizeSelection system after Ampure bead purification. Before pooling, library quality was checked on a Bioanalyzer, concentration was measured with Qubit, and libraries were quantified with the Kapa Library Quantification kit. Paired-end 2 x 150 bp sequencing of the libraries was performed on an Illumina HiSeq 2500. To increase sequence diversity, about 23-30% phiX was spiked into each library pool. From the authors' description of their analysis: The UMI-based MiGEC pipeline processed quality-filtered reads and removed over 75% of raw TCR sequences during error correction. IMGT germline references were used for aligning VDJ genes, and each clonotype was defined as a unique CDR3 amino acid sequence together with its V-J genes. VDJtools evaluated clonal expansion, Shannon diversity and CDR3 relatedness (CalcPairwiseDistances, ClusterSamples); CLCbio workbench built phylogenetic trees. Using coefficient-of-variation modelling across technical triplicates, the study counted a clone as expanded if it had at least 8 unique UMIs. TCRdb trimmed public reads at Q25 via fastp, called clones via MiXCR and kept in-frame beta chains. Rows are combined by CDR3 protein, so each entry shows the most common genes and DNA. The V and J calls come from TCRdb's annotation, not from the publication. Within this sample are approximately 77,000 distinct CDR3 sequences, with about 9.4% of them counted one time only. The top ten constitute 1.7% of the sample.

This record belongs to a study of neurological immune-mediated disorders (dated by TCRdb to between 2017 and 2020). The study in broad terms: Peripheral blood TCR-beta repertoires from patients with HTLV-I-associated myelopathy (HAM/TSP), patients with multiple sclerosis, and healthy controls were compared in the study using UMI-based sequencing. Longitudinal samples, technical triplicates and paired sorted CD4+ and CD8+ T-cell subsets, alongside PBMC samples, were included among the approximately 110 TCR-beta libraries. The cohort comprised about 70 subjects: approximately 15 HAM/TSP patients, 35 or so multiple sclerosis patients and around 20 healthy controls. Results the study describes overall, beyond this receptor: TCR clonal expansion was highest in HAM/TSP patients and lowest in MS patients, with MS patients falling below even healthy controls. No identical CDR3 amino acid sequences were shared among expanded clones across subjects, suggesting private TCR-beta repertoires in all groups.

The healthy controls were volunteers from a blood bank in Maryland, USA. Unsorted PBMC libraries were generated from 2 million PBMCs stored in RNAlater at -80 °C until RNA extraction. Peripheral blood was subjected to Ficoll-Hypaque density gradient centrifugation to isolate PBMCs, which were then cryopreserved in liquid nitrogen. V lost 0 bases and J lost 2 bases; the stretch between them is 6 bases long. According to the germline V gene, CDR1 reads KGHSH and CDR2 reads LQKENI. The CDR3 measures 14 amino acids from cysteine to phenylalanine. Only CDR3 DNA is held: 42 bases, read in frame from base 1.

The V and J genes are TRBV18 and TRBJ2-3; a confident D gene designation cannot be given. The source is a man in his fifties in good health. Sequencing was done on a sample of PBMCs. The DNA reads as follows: TGTGCCAGCTCACCACCGGTGGACACAGATACGCAGTATTTT. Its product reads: CASSPPVDTDTQYF.